This is a list of T cell receptor beta chains from one sample in a study of blood T cell repertoires in COVID-19. The table came from immunoSEQ multiplex PCR; TCRdb's copy has only in-frame clones and leaves some out. The sample shows about 210,000 clones, 65% to 90% of them seen only once. Source material: peripheral blood. Receptors originate from a man aged 35-49 years who had recovered from COVID-19. CDR3s include the opening cysteine and the closing phenylalanine or tryptophan. A D gene is named only where the DNA matches it firmly. Not all rows give a size; the values are once, few, many and, for expanded clones, a class.

NA	TRBV14	TRBJ1-6	NA	TGTGCCAGCAGCCAAGTCGGTTATAATTCACCCCTCCACTTT	CASSQVGYNSPLHF
NA	TRBV2	TRBJ2-4	NA	TGTGCCAGCAGTGAATATGTCGCGGGTGAGAACATTCAGTACTTC	CASSEYVAGENIQYF
TRBD1	TRBV27	TRBJ2-3	NA	TGTGCCAGCAGTTTATCTGGGACAGGGATAGATACGCAGTATTTT	CASSLSGTGIDTQYF
TRBD1	TRBV5-1	TRBJ2-1	once	TGCGCCAGCAGACAGGACAGGGGCCAGTGGGAGCAGTTCTTC	CASRQDRGQWEQFF
TRBD1	TRBV6-1	TRBJ2-5	NA	TGTGCCAGCAGTGTGGGGCCGGGACAGGCATACACCCACTACTTC	CASSVGPGQAYTHYF
TRBD2	TRBV14	TRBJ2-7	NA	TGTGCCAGCAGCCTCTCGGGAGGGGCCTACGAGCAGTACTTC	CASSLSGGAYEQYF
TRBD2	TRBV7-2	TRBJ2-5	NA	TGTGCCAGCAGCTTAGCACTAGCGGGAGTCCAGGAGACCCAGTACTTC	CASSLALAGVQETQYF
NA	TRBV24-1	TRBJ2-3	once	TGTGCCACCAGTGGGGGGGTCTGGGATACACAGTATTTT	CATSGGVWDTQYF
NA	TRBV9	TRBJ1-3	NA	TGTGCCAGCAGCGTAGGTATTGGGGGCGTAAGTGGAAACACCATATATTTT	CASSVGIGGVSGNTIYF
TRBD2	TRBV10-3	TRBJ2-7	NA	TGTGCCATCAGTGACCAGAAACTAGCGGTACCCTACGAGCAGTACTTC	CAISDQKLAVPYEQYF
NA	TRBV4-1	TRBJ1-2	NA	TGCGCCAGCAGCCAAGTGGGGGCGCGAGGCTACACCTTC	CASSQVGARGYTF
TRBD1	TRBV6-5	TRBJ2-6	NA	TGTGCCAGCAGTTGGGACAGCAACTCTGGGGCCAACGTCCTGACTTTC	CASSWDSNSGANVLTF
NA	TRBV10-2	TRBJ1-5	NA	TGCGCCAGCAGTGAGTTGTATAGCAATCAGCCCCAGCATTTT	CASSELYSNQPQHF
NA	TRBV11-2	TRBJ2-7	few	TGTGCCAGCAGCCTGGATCCGGGAACAACCTACGAGCAGTACTTC	CASSLDPGTTYEQYF
NA	TRBV7-2	TRBJ1-3	NA	TGTGCCAGCAGCTTAGTCGACATTGGGTATGGAAACACCATATATTTT	CASSLVDIGYGNTIYF
NA	TRBV5-5	TRBJ1-5	many	TGTGCCAGCAGCTTGGAAGGGGCCCGTCAGCCCCAGCATTTT	CASSLEGARQPQHF
TRBD2	TRBV19	TRBJ2-3	NA	TGTGCCAGTAGTATTACAGGCGGGGGGGCCCGAGATACGCAGTATTTT	CASSITGGGARDTQYF
TRBD2	TRBV10-2	TRBJ2-3	NA	TGCGCCAGCAGCGACCCGGGACTAGCGGGCGGGGGTACGCAGTATTTT	CASSDPGLAGGGTQYF
TRBD1	TRBV7-2	TRBJ1-4	NA	TGTGCCAGCAGCTTATGGGGGCCAGGGGGTGGAACTAATGAAAAACTGTTTTTT	CASSLWGPGGGTNEKLFF